This passage covers 9 T cell receptor beta chains from one sample sequenced in a study of blood T cells in healthy people across ages. It was with a sample-barcoded 5' primer and a J-beta primer mix that a second PCR of roughly 6 to 11 cycles was run. TCRdb fed the 5' RACE reads into MiXCR, producing one record per CDR3 protein. The data show some 1.1 million distinct CDR3 sequences, less than 45% seen once. Sequenced sample: blood. These receptors all come from a man aged 18 to 35 in good health.

This clonotype has a handful of counts. The rearrangement uses TRBV18 and TRBJ2-1; D gene unclear. This CDR3 has 12 residues. V dropped 9 bases and J dropped 7 bases, with 13 bases sitting between them. Germline V gene data show CDR1 as KGHSH and CDR2 as LQKENI. CDR3 nucleotide sequence: TGTGCCAGTCACCAGGCTCGAAATGAGCAGTTCTTC. Encoded protein: CASHQARNEQFF.

This clonotype has only a few counts. The rearrangement links TRBV9 to TRBJ2-7; D is unclear. Germline CDR1 and CDR2: SGDLS and YYNGEE. The CDR3 is 14 amino acids. V was cut by 0 bases and J by 1 base, with 8 bases left in between. CDR3 sequence: CASSVGAVSYEQYF. For the CDR3, the DNA is TGTGCCAGCAGCGTAGGAGCCGTATCCTACGAGCAGTACTTC. Looking up the rest from reference TRBV9 and TRBJ2-7 gives the full variable domain: DSGVTQTPKHLITATGQRVTLRCSPRSGDLSVYWYQQSLDQGLQFLIQYYNGEERAKGNILERFSAQQFPDLHSELNLSSLELGDSALYFCASSVGAVSYEQYFGPGTRLTVT.

This chain links TRBV25-1 with TRBJ2-4; tentatively, D is TRBD1 or TRBD2 (5 bases each). V was trimmed by 2 bases and J by 4 bases, leaving 15 bases between them. Germline CDR1 and CDR2: MGHDK and SYGVNS. This CDR3 is built from 16 residues. The CDR3 sequence: CASSEPKPGQKNIQYF. The DNA for the CDR3 is TGTGCCAGCAGTGAACCGAAACCGGGGCAGAAAAACATTCAGTACTTC.

The chain uses TRBV7-2 and TRBJ2-1, with D hard to call. The J call is uncertain, as TRBJ2-7 better fits the DNA end. Germline V gene lookup returns CDR1 SGHTA and CDR2 FQGNSA. The CDR3 has 16 residues. The CDR3 protein is CASSLFEQVLYNEQYF. The CDR3 nucleotides are TGTGCCAGCAGCTTATTCGAACAAGTCCTCTACAATGAGCAGTACTTC.

This clonotype turned up a few times. This sequence joins TRBV5-1 and TRBJ1-2; TRBD1 matches at 7 bases. V lost 4 bases, J lost 6 bases, and 12 bases stayed unmatched. Germline-derived CDR1 and CDR2 are SGHRS and YFSETQ. The CDR3 runs 15 residues. The DNA for the CDR3 is TGCGCCAGCAGCCTGATAAGGACAGGCCGGGATGGCTACACCTTC. This codes for CASSLIRTGRDGYTF.

V gene TRBV25-1 combines with J gene TRBJ1-2; D may be TRBD1 (5 bases). Per the germline V gene, CDR1 is MGHDK and CDR2 is SYGVNS. The germline V and J ends were trimmed by 5 bases and 6 bases, with 22 bases remaining between them. The CDR3 has 16 residues. This CDR3 reads CASSQEGNRVSDGYTF. CDR3 DNA: TGTGCCAGCAGTCAGGAGGGGAACAGAGTTAGCGATGGCTACACCTTC.

As to this clonotype: Compared with germline, one end of the junction differs, possibly owing to a read error. The chain recombines TRBV10-3 with TRBJ2-3; D unresolved. The CDR3 spans 15 residues. The germline CDR1 and CDR2 sequences are ENHRY and SYGVKD. CDR3: CAIGESYRGADTQYF. The CDR3 region has the DNA TGTGCCATCGGTGAGTCGTATAGAGGTGCAGATACGCAGTATTTT.

The chain combines TRBV9 with TRBJ1-1, with 12 positions matching TRBD1. After removal of 2 bases from V and 2 bases from J, the junction contained 7 bases not matched to a gene. This CDR3 contains 17 residues. Germline V gene lookup returns CDR1 SGDLS and CDR2 YYNGEE. CDR3 amino acids: CASSVGTGGALNTEAFF. The CDR3, as DNA: TGTGCCAGCAGCGTCGGGACAGGGGGCGCTTTAAACACTGAAGCTTTCTTT.

The chain joins TRBV28 to TRBJ2-4; D possibly corresponds to TRBD2 (6 bases). Matching the DNA end better, TRBJ2-5 makes the J call doubtful. CDR1 and CDR2 (germline): MDHEN, SYDVKM. This CDR3 is built from 17 residues. The CDR3 nucleotides read TGTGCCAGCAGTTTGGAGCCACCCGGGACTGAACAAGAGACCCAGTACTTC. Translation gives CASSLEPPGTEQETQYF.